In its sample, the clone carrying this TCR beta chain was seen many times. The data stem from a study of CD8+CD57+ T cells in acquired aplastic anemia. At the level of the study: Sorted CD4+ plus CD8+ cells gave DNA averaging around 3 ug.

The CDR3 totals 13 residues. Trimming stripped 3 bases from V and 4 bases from J, with 7 bases between. Selection for sequencing was limited to patients who had shown CD8+CD57+ cell expansion by flow cytometry. The template for TCR beta VDJ and CDR3 sequence profiling was genomic DNA. Each CDR3 protein is one row after TCRdb ran MiXCR on the reads. The repertoire holds about 200,000 distinct CDR3 sequences, with over 55% as singletons. The genes are TRBV12-3 or TRBV12-4 and TRBJ2-1; D perhaps matches TRBD1 (5 bases). The sequence derives from a human donor with aplastic anemia. What was sequenced was sorted CD4+, CD8+, or CD8+CD57+ T cells (not recorded which) from PBMCs. This CDR3 reads CASSFSGYNEQFF. The CDR3 coding sequence is TGTGCCAGCAGTTTTTCAGGGTACAATGAGCAGTTCTTC.